This note documents a single T cell receptor beta chain sequence. Method: immunoSEQ multiplex PCR; TCRdb's copy keeps in-frame clones and lacks some. The data contain some 150,000 clones, roughly 81% of them singletons. The record originates from a study of blood T cell repertoires in COVID-19. The CDR3 is made up of 13 amino acids. The germline gives CDR1 SGHNT, CDR2 YYREEE (reference sequence). Trimming took 2 bases from V and 6 from J, leaving 8 bases between them. The chain joins TRBV5-4 to TRBJ1-4, with D perhaps matching TRBD1 (6 bases). The sample comprised peripheral blood. The receptor was isolated from a man aged 40-49 years who had recovered from COVID-19. CDR3 residues: CASSLQGDEKLFF. The CDR3 DNA reads TGTGCCAGCAGCTTACAGGGCGATGAAAAACTGTTTTTT.